A single sample is the source of the 19 T cell receptor beta chains below, sequenced in a study of CD8 T cells in ankylosing spondylitis. TCRdb ran MiXCR on the 5' RACE reads and lists one entry per CDR3 protein. The sample records 150,000 to 200,000 distinct CDR3 sequences, around 20% being singletons. The sequencing input was blood, either unsorted or a sorted T cell fraction (not recorded which). Receptor source: a male donor with ankylosing spondylitis or in good health (not recorded which).

This clonotype was seen only a few times. The V and J genes are TRBV18 and TRBJ1-5; 9 bases line up with TRBD1. Germline assignment: CDR1 KGHSH and CDR2 LQKENI. After removal of 3 bases from V and 5 bases from J, the junction contained 2 bases not matched to a gene. The CDR3 totals 14 residues. The CDR3 reads CASSPTGGHQPQHF. CDR3 coding DNA: TGTGCCAGCTCACCGACAGGGGGTCATCAGCCCCAGCATTTT.

This clonotype was detected many times. V is TRBV5-1 and J is TRBJ2-5; 7 bases match TRBD1. V was pared by 3 bases and J by 0 bases, with 2 bases of the junction left unmatched. Germline loops: CDR1 SGHRS, CDR2 YFSETQ. This CDR3 contains 14 residues. The CDR3 bases are TGCGCCAGCAGCTCGGGACAGTACCAAGAGACCCAGTACTTC. It yields the protein CASSSGQYQETQYF.

V is TRBV4-1 and J is TRBJ2-5; TRBD2 agrees at 10 bases. Per the germline V gene, CDR1 is MGHRA and CDR2 is YSYEKL. J was trimmed by 2 bases and V by 1 base; bases with no gene match: 10. This CDR3 spans 18 amino acids. CDR3 sequence reads: CASSQVASGSGEQETQYF. In nucleotides, the CDR3 is TGCGCCAGCAGCCAAGTGGCTAGCGGGAGCGGAGAACAAGAGACCCAGTACTTC.

This clonotype was counted at least ten times. The rearrangement links TRBV20-1 to TRBJ2-2, with a possible D match to TRBD1 (6 bases). V lost 5 bases and J lost 1, with 11 bases in between. The CDR3 runs to 14 residues. Per germline, CDR1 DFQATT and CDR2 SNEGSKA (reference sequence). The CDR3 reads CSARKTGNTGELFF. The CDR3 bases are TGCAGTGCTCGAAAGACAGGGAACACCGGGGAGCTGTTTTTT.

The count of this clonotype is one. The rearrangement links TRBV28 to TRBJ1-1; TRBD1 matches at 9 bases. This CDR3 comprises 13 residues. J gave up 5 bases and V 4 bases, and 2 bases lay outside the gene matches. Per the germline V gene, CDR1 is MDHEN and CDR2 is SYDVKM. The chain's CDR3 is CASSYDRGTEAFF. CDR3 nucleotide sequence: TGTGCCAGCAGTTACGACAGGGGGACTGAAGCTTTCTTT.

This clonotype was seen ten or more times. The chain is built from TRBV5-4 and TRBJ2-5; 10 nucleotides line up with TRBD2. The CDR3 runs 15 residues. Looked up from germline, CDR1 is SGHNT and CDR2 is YYREEE (reference sequence). The V gene end was trimmed by 4 bases and the J gene end by 1 base; junction bases not matched to a gene: 4. CDR3 in amino acids: CASSTGLAAQETQYF. DNA of the CDR3: TGTGCCAGCAGCACAGGACTAGCGGCCCAAGAGACCCAGTACTTC.

This clonotype was detected many times. This rearrangement joins TRBV7-2 to TRBJ2-5, with D hard to call. Germline loops: CDR1 SGHTA, CDR2 FQGNSA. The length of the CDR3 is 13 residues. Trimming cost V 3 bases and J 3 bases, with 8 bases left between them. The CDR3: CASSFHQKETQYF. The CDR3, as DNA: TGTGCCAGCAGCTTCCACCAAAAAGAGACCCAGTACTTC.

This clonotype turned up a few times. V is TRBV20-1 and J is TRBJ1-2, with D uncertain. Germline V gene lookup returns CDR1 DFQATT and CDR2 SNEGSKA (reference sequence). Trimming took 5 bases from V and 8 from J, leaving 12 bases between them. The CDR3 is made up of 11 amino acids. The CDR3 DNA reads as TGCAGTGCTGTTATTCAGAGCGGCTACACCTTC. Residues: CSAVIQSGYTF.

The rearrangement joins TRBV11-2 to TRBJ2-1; the D gene could be TRBD1 or TRBD2 (5 bases each). V was shortened by 6 bases and J by 8 bases, with 20 bases between the two germline ends. The germline gives CDR1 SGHAT, CDR2 FQNNGV. The CDR3 has 15 residues. The CDR3 DNA sequence: TGTGCCAGCAGTATCCAAGGGACGGGCCGGGATGAGCAGTTCTTC. Translating gives CASSIQGTGRDEQFF.

This clonotype occurred many times. The rearrangement uses TRBV12-3 or TRBV12-4 and TRBJ1-4; D not resolved. This CDR3 is built from 12 residues. V lost 5 bases to trimming and J lost 15 bases, with 16 bases between them. As DNA, the CDR3 is TGTGCCAGCAGTCTCCCCGGTGGGAGGGTGTTTTTT. Its translation is CASSLPGGRVFF.

This clonotype was observed a handful of times. The chain uses TRBV3-1 and TRBJ2-1; D is perhaps TRBD2 (5 bases). The CDR3 length is 18 residues. Germline V CDR1 and CDR2: LGHDT, YNNKEL (reference sequence). The V end was cut by 0 bases, the J end by 2 bases, with 17 bases between. The CDR3 DNA reads as TGTGCCAGCAGCCAAGATTACGGCGGGCCACTACCCTACAATGAGCAGTTCTTC. Translated, it gives CASSQDYGGPLPYNEQFF.

This clonotype was seen ten or more times. The chain joins TRBV5-1 to TRBJ2-2, with D maybe TRBD1 (6 bases). In germline, CDR1 is SGHRS, CDR2 YFSETQ. Between the trimmed V and J ends, which lost 4 bases and 12 bases, there was a span of 22 bases. This CDR3 has 15 amino acids. The CDR3 loop reads CASSLEGDPGSQLFF. The DNA of the CDR3 is TGCGCCAGCAGCCTTGAGGGGGACCCTGGGAGCCAGCTGTTTTTT.

This chain connects TRBV28 to TRBJ2-1; the D is unclear. V shed 6 bases and J shed 0 bases, with 12 bases lying between them. Germline V gene sequence: CDR1 MDHEN, CDR2 SYDVKM. This CDR3 is 15 amino acids long. This CDR3 reads CASRLLSSSYNEQFF. CDR3 DNA: TGTGCCAGCAGACTCTTGTCGAGCTCCTACAATGAGCAGTTCTTC.

This clonotype was seen many times. J is TRBJ2-1 and V is TRBV12-3 or TRBV12-4; D uncertain. This CDR3 comprises 14 residues. The V gene lost 1 base and the J gene lost 6 bases, with 10 bases spanning the gap. The CDR3 DNA reads as TGTGCCAGCAGTTTAGTAGCAACGGGCAATGAGCAGTTCTTC. Its protein product is CASSLVATGNEQFF.

This clonotype was seen ten or more times. The V gene is TRBV20-1, the J gene TRBJ2-6; D ambiguous. With 0 bases removed from V and 0 bases from J, the gap between germline ends came to 6 bases. The CDR3 covers 15 residues. CDR1 DFQATT and CDR2 SNEGSKA come from the germline V gene (reference sequence). The CDR3 protein is CSARDPDSGANVLTF. The CDR3 nucleotides are TGCAGTGCTAGAGATCCCGACTCTGGGGCCAACGTCCTGACTTTC.

Here the CDR3 DNA reads TGTGCCAGCAGCCAAGTCTTTTCCTACGAGCAGTACTTC. Amino acid sequence: CASSQVFSYEQYF. The chain uses TRBV3-1 and TRBJ2-7, with D unresolved. V lost 1 base to trimming and J lost 1 base, with 5 bases between them. The CDR3 is 13 residues long. CDR1 and CDR2 (germline): LGHDT, YNNKEL (reference sequence).

In its sample, this clonotype was seen many times. The chain uses TRBV20-1 and TRBJ2-1; 9 nucleotides match TRBD2. Germline V gene data show CDR1 as DFQATT and CDR2 as SNEGSKA (reference sequence). The CDR3 is made up of 14 amino acids. V was clipped by 0 bases and J by 9 bases; unmatched bases: 6. In DNA, the CDR3 is TGCAGTGCTAGAGAGCCTAGCGGGATAGCTGAGCAGTTCTTC. This gives the protein CSAREPSGIAEQFF.

The chain couples TRBV13 to TRBJ2-5, with TRBD2 matching over 7 bases. The junction had 8 bases not matched to a gene; V was cut back by 2 bases and J by 5 bases. The CDR3 runs 15 residues. Looked up from germline, CDR1 is PRHDT and CDR2 is FYEKMQ (reference sequence). The CDR3 reads CASSLWEGARETQYF. In DNA, the CDR3 is TGTGCCAGCAGCTTATGGGAGGGAGCACGGGAGACCCAGTACTTC.

This clonotype was observed many times. V gene TRBV24-1 combines with J gene TRBJ2-2; D gene unclear. The germline gives CDR1 KGHDR, CDR2 SFDVKD. This CDR3 comprises 15 residues. Trimming left V 1 base short and J 4 bases short, with 9 bases between. The CDR3 loop is CATSDFPRPTGELFF. DNA of the CDR3: TGTGCCACCAGTGATTTTCCCAGACCCACCGGGGAGCTGTTTTTT.